This T cell receptor beta chain was documented in a study of CD8 T cells in Susac syndrome. The CDR3 is made up of 15 amino acids. Trimming took off 2 bases at V and 6 bases at J, with 14 bases between the two ends. Germline CDR1 and CDR2: SEHNR and FQNEAQ (reference sequence). RNA in amounts of roughly 0.5 to 1 ug was reverse transcribed with random hexamers. Via MiXCR, TCRdb re-called the immunoSEQ multiplex PCR reads, giving one row per CDR3 protein. The sample lists 90,000 to 150,000 distinct CDR3 sequences, around 92% occurring once. Sequenced sample: CD4+ T cells from PBMCs. The source of this sequence is a human donor with multiple sclerosis. The chain links TRBV7-9 to TRBJ2-1; perhaps TRBD2 as D (5 bases). The CDR3 protein is CASSLWVGVPNEQFF. The DNA of the CDR3 is TGTGCCAGCAGCTTATGGGTCGGGGTCCCCAATGAGCAGTTCTTC.